The 26 T cell receptor beta chains reported below all come from one sample, sequenced in a study of blood T cell repertoires in COVID-19. Clones were read by immunoSEQ multiplex PCR, and TCRdb kept only the in-frame ones, dropping some. The data show roughly 300,000 clones, with about nine tenths seen just once and about 7% held by the top ten. Sequencing was carried out using peripheral blood. Source of these receptors: a woman aged 25 to 39 with COVID-19, enrolled during active disease.

V gene TRBV5-1 combines with J gene TRBJ1-1; 9 bases map to TRBD1. The CDR3 is 15 amino acids. Germline V gives CDR1 SGHRS, CDR2 YFSETQ. J gave up 5 bases and V 4 bases, and 9 bases lay outside the gene matches. The CDR3, as DNA: TGCGCCAGCAGCAAGAGGACAGGGGAGGGTACTGAAGCTTTCTTT. Translating gives CASSKRTGEGTEAFF.

Notes on this clone: Different DNA sequences within this sample yield the same CDR3. V and J are TRBV30 and TRBJ2-7; D not certain. The CDR3 has 12 residues. CDR1 is GTSNPN, CDR2 SVGIG, per germline (reference sequence). Trimming took off 0 bases at V and 1 base at J, with 4 bases between the two ends. CDR3 DNA: TGTGCCTGGAGTGTACTTTCCTACGAGCAGTACTTC. Residues: CAWSVLSYEQYF.

The chain has TRBV5-5 and TRBJ2-6; 9 nucleotides agree with TRBD2. Trimming at V came to 1 base and at J to 2 bases, leaving 4 bases not matched to a gene. The V gene's germline CDR1 is SGHKS and CDR2 YYEKEE (reference sequence). The CDR3 is made up of 17 amino acids. CDR3 bases: TGTGCCAGCAGCTTGTTAGCGGGGGCCCCTGGGGCCAACGTCCTGACTTTC. Protein product: CASSLLAGAPGANVLTF.

The gene calls are TRBV6-5 and TRBJ1-4; D might be TRBD1 (5 bases). V was pared by 2 bases and J by 4 bases, with 11 bases between. The CDR3 runs 15 residues. The germline V gene encodes CDR1 MNHEY and CDR2 SVGAGI. Here the CDR3 reads CASSYQGVFNEKLFF. The CDR3 DNA sequence: TGTGCCAGCAGTTACCAAGGGGTTTTTAATGAAAAACTGTTTTTT.

In regard to this clone: At the DNA level, this CDR3 is encoded by other sequences in the same sample as well. The CDR3 region is CASSLGQFYEQYF. The CDR3 coding sequence is TGTGCCAGCAGCTTGGGGCAGTTCTACGAGCAGTACTTC. The V gene is TRBV5-6, the J gene TRBJ2-7; D call uncertain. The CDR3 sequence is 13 residues long. V lost 0 bases to trimming and J lost 3 bases, with 7 bases between them. Germline V gives CDR1 SGHDT, CDR2 YYEEEE.

The chain links TRBV5-5 to TRBJ2-7; 9 bases map to TRBD2. The junction had 4 bases not matched to a gene; V was cut back by 0 bases and J by 6 bases. This CDR3 contains 14 residues. Germline V gene lookup returns CDR1 SGHKS and CDR2 YYEKEE (reference sequence). In nucleotides, the CDR3 is TGTGCCAGCAGCTTGGTAGCGGGAGTCGTCGAGCAGTACTTC. This codes for CASSLVAGVVEQYF.

The genes are TRBV28 and TRBJ1-6, with D uncertain. V was cut by 4 bases and J by 6 bases, with 13 bases left in between. This CDR3 has 15 amino acids. CDR1 and CDR2 (germline): MDHEN, SYDVKM. CDR3 amino acids: CASSSGSLSNSPLHF. The CDR3 DNA reads TGTGCCAGCAGTTCGGGATCGTTAAGTAATTCACCCCTCCACTTT.

This clone occurred once. Here the CDR3 DNA reads TGTGCCAGCAGGGAGGGACAGGGTAATCAGCCCCAGCATTTT. It encodes CASREGQGNQPQHF. V and J are TRBV6-5 and TRBJ1-5, with 9 bases aligning to TRBD1. J lost 4 bases, V lost 6 bases, and 4 bases had no gene match. The CDR3 extends over 14 amino acids. Germline assignment: CDR1 MNHEY and CDR2 SVGAGI.

This chain uses TRBV5-1 with TRBJ2-2; possible D gene TRBD2, 6 bases. This CDR3 has 15 residues. Trimming cost V 5 bases and J 5 bases, with 16 bases left between them. Germline loops: CDR1 SGHRS, CDR2 YFSETQ. The CDR3 sequence is CASRPRDFFTGELFF. CDR3 DNA sequence: TGCGCCAGCAGACCTAGGGACTTTTTTACCGGGGAGCTGTTTTTT.

V is TRBV28 and J is TRBJ2-3; a possible D gene is TRBD2 (7 bases). This CDR3 is built from 15 residues. Germline V CDR1 and CDR2: MDHEN, SYDVKM. V was trimmed by 3 bases and J by 2 bases, leaving 12 bases between them. CDR3 DNA: TGTGCCAGCAGTTTTACAGCGGGACACACAGATACGCAGTATTTT. Protein: CASSFTAGHTDTQYF.

CDR3 nucleotides: TGTGCCAGCAGCTGGGGACAGAACACCGGGGAGCTGTTTTTT. This sequence encodes CASSWGQNTGELFF. V gene TRBV7-2 combines with J gene TRBJ2-2, with a tentative D call TRBD1 (6 bases). Germline CDR1 and CDR2: SGHTA and FQGNSA. The V gene lost 4 bases and the J gene lost 1 base, with 7 bases spanning the gap. This CDR3 contains 14 residues.

V gene TRBV7-9 combines with J gene TRBJ2-7; TRBD1 matches 8 bases. V lost 4 bases to trimming and J lost 5 bases; unmatched junction nucleotides: 7. The length of the CDR3 is 14 residues. Per germline, CDR1 SEHNR and CDR2 FQNEAQ (reference sequence). In nucleotides, the CDR3 is TGTGCCAGCAGCTACAGGACAGGGTCCCACGAGCAGTACTTC. Protein sequence: CASSYRTGSHEQYF.

Concerning this clone itself: In the same sample, other DNA sequences code for this CDR3. CDR3 coding DNA: TGTGCCAGCAGACCCCTAGCGGGAGCCTACAATGAGCAGTTCTTC. This encodes CASRPLAGAYNEQFF. The rearrangement links TRBV2 to TRBJ2-1; 10 bases map to TRBD2. Germline CDR1 reads SNHLY; CDR2 reads FYNNEI. V dropped 6 bases and J dropped 2; count of bases not matched to a gene: 4. The CDR3 contains 15 residues.

In nucleotides, the CDR3 is TGTGCCAGCAGCACGACAGGGTACACTGAAGCTTTCTTT. Translated, it gives CASSTTGYTEAFF. The chain joins TRBV3-1 (or the pseudogene TRBV3-2) to TRBJ1-1; 7 bases are a match to TRBD1. Trimming removed 5 bases from V and 3 bases from J; junction bases left unmatched: 3. The CDR3 totals 13 residues. Germline CDR1 reads LGHDT; CDR2 reads YNNKEL (reference sequence).

The CDR3 sequence is CAWSISGRYEQYF. CDR3 DNA: TGTGCCTGGAGTATCAGCGGGCGGTACGAGCAGTACTTC. This chain connects TRBV30 to TRBJ2-7, with D possibly being TRBD2 (6 bases). V lost 2 bases and J 4 bases, leaving 12 bases between the germline ends. The CDR3 is made up of 13 amino acids. CDR1 is GTSNPN, CDR2 SVGIG, per germline (reference sequence).

A single count supports this clone. The V and J genes are TRBV5-8 and TRBJ2-2; 11 nucleotides align to TRBD2. The germline CDR1 and CDR2 sequences are SGHTS and YDEGEE. V lost 3 bases to trimming and J lost 4 bases; unmatched junction nucleotides: 5. This CDR3 is built from 16 residues. This chain's CDR3 is CASSSLAGVGTGELFF. DNA of the CDR3: TGTGCCAGCAGCTCACTAGCGGGAGTAGGCACCGGGGAGCTGTTTTTT.

The CDR3 is CASSLLATGTGELFF. CDR3 sequence (DNA): TGTGCCAGCAGTTTACTAGCGACGGGCACCGGGGAGCTGTTTTTT. The chain joins TRBV27 to TRBJ2-2; D is perhaps TRBD2 (6 bases). V lost 2 bases and J 4 bases, leaving 11 bases between the germline ends. From germline, CDR1 is MNHEY and CDR2 SMNVEV (reference sequence). This CDR3 region has 15 residues.

The chain recombines TRBV18 with TRBJ2-3; 12 bases match TRBD2. CDR3 length: 17 amino acids. Looked up from germline, CDR1 is KGHSH and CDR2 is LQKENI. V trimming: 0 bases; J trimming: 4 bases; junction bases outside the gene matches: 5. CDR3 sequence (DNA): TGTGCCAGCTCACCACCTTCCCTAGCGGGAGGGTCAGATACGCAGTATTTT. This codes for CASSPPSLAGGSDTQYF.

This clone was observed a single time. V is TRBV11-1 and J is TRBJ2-2; 7 bases agree with TRBD2. The CDR3 extends over 16 amino acids. With V trimmed by 0 bases and J by 6 bases, 7 bases remained unmatched. CDR1 SGHAT and CDR2 FQDESV come from the germline V gene (reference sequence). DNA for the CDR3: TGTGCCAGCAGCTTAGCGGGGACTAAAACTTCCGGGGAGCTGTTTTTT. Amino acid sequence: CASSLAGTKTSGELFF.

In its sample, this clone was seen a few times. J is TRBJ1-5 and V is TRBV5-5, with 9 bases identical to TRBD1. The CDR3 is 14 amino acids. From germline, CDR1 is SGHKS and CDR2 YYEKEE (reference sequence). The V gene end was trimmed by 7 bases and the J gene end by 4 bases; junction bases not matched to a gene: 6. The CDR3 loop reads CASVRDRVNQPQHF. In nucleotides, the CDR3 is TGTGCCAGCGTCCGGGACAGGGTTAATCAGCCCCAGCATTTT. Complete variable domain (other parts from reference TRBV5-5 and TRBJ1-5): DAGVTQSPTHLIKTRGQQVTLRCSPISGHKSVSWYQQVLGQGPQFIFQYYEKEERGRGNFPDRFSARQFPNYSSELNVNALLLGDSALYLCASVRDRVNQPQHFGDGTRLSIL.

V is TRBV4-2 and J is TRBJ1-5; the D is unclear. V was trimmed by 4 bases and J by 3 bases, leaving 13 bases between them. Germline loops: CDR1 LGHNA, CDR2 YNFKEQ. The CDR3 has 15 residues. The CDR3 region is CASSPNSGYNQPQHF. The CDR3 DNA sequence: TGTGCCAGCAGCCCGAATTCGGGGTACAATCAGCCCCAGCATTTT.

The CDR3 spells CASSPPEGPERQFF. In DNA form, the CDR3 reads TGTGCCAGCAGCCCCCCGGAGGGCCCCGAGCGGCAGTTCTTC. The gene calls are TRBV11-2 and TRBJ2-1; possible D gene TRBD2, 6 bases. The length of the CDR3 is 14 residues. Germline V gene data show CDR1 as SGHAT and CDR2 as FQNNGV. V was trimmed by 5 bases and J by 12 bases, leaving 20 bases between them.

This clone was counted once. This sequence joins TRBV5-4 and TRBJ1-2; no firm D call. V gave up 6 bases and J gave up 6 bases, with 12 bases separating them. CDR3 length: 12 amino acids. Looked up from germline, CDR1 is SGHNT and CDR2 is YYREEE (reference sequence). CDR3 DNA: TGTGCCAGCATGGCAGGACTGGATGGCTACACCTTC. Amino acid sequence: CASMAGLDGYTF.

V and J are TRBV7-3 and TRBJ2-7; D may be TRBD1 (6 bases). The germline V and J ends were trimmed by 1 base and 2 bases, with 12 bases remaining between them. Germline V gene data show CDR1 as SGHTA and CDR2 as FQGTGA. The CDR3 length is 15 residues. The CDR3 nucleotides read TGTGCCAGCAGCTTAAGTGGGGGCGCACCCTACGAGCAGTACTTC. Translated, it gives CASSLSGGAPYEQYF. Together with reference TRBV7-3 and TRBJ2-7, the CDR3 gives the full variable domain: GAGVSQTPSNKVTEKGKYVELRCDPISGHTALYWYRQSLGQGPEFLIYFQGTGAADDSGLPNDRFFAVRPEGSVSTLKIQRTERGDSAVYLCASSLSGGAPYEQYFGPGTRLTVT.

V is TRBV7-9 and J is TRBJ2-4, with 10 bases that match TRBD2. Per the germline V gene, CDR1 is SEHNR and CDR2 is FQNEAQ (reference sequence). V shed 6 bases, J shed 14 bases, and the junction held 4 bases outside the gene matches. The CDR3 extends over 11 amino acids. The CDR3 here is CASSLAGDKYF. The CDR3 region has the DNA TGTGCCAGCAGTCTAGCGGGAGATAAGTACTTC.

This clone was found once. This rearrangement joins TRBV5-1 to TRBJ2-7, with 7 nucleotides matching TRBD1. Unmatched junction bases numbered 14, after V lost 1 base and J lost 4 bases. The length of the CDR3 is 17 residues. Germline loops: CDR1 SGHRS, CDR2 YFSETQ. CDR3: CASSLRDGQALRYEQYF. In DNA form, the CDR3 reads TGCGCCAGCAGCTTGAGGGACGGACAGGCTTTGAGATACGAGCAGTACTTC.